The rows below give T cell receptor beta chains drawn from one sample of a study of spatial heterogeneity in lung cancer. One entry per CDR3 protein, called by TCRdb with MiXCR from the 5' RACE reads. This table holds about 13,000 distinct CDR3 sequences, 5.1% found once. Here the sequenced sample was lung tumor tissue, taken at surgery. The receptors shown here come from a male donor with early-stage non-small cell lung cancer. Each CDR3 is given with its conserved first and last residue. The D gene is left open where the match is weak. Clone size is stated in some rows and not others, as once, few, many or a class when expanded.

D gene	V gene	clone size	J gene	CDR3 protein	CDR3 DNA
TRBD1	TRBV5-4	many	TRBJ2-1	CASSSSGGNEQFF	TGTGCCAGCAGCTCGTCAGGGGGCAATGAGCAGTTCTTC
TRBD2	TRBV6-1	many	TRBJ2-7	CASTFEVTSGPDEQYF	TGTGCCAGCACTTTTGAAGTGACTAGCGGTCCTGACGAGCAGTACTTC
-	TRBV7-9	many	TRBJ2-1	CASSLFLGLPGEQFF	TGTGCCAGCAGCTTGTTTCTTGGACTCCCGGGGGAGCAGTTCTTC
-	TRBV5-5	many	TRBJ1-2	CASSTPGQKNYGYTF	TGTGCCAGCAGCACACCGGGACAAAAAAACTATGGCTACACCTTC
TRBD1	TRBV11-3	-	TRBJ1-2	CASSPRQGYGYTF	TGTGCCAGCAGCCCGCGACAGGGCTATGGCTACACCTTC
-	TRBV5-4	few	TRBJ2-3	CASSLRPSDTQYF	TGTGCCAGCAGCTTACGACCATCGGATACGCAGTATTTT
-	TRBV12-3/TRBV12-4	many	TRBJ1-5	CASSFWDGGHQPQHF	TGTGCCAGCAGTTTTTGGGACGGGGGTCACCAGCCCCAGCATTTT
-	TRBV24-1	many	TRBJ2-5	CATSDGAEETQYF	TGTGCCACCAGTGACGGGGCGGAAGAGACCCAGTACTTC
TRBD2	TRBV2	many	TRBJ2-7	CATGGVILSYEQYF	TGTGCAACGGGGGGGGTCATTTTGTCCTACGAGCAGTACTTC
-	TRBV21-1	many	TRBJ2-1	CASSNDLKIWGQGNRVLADNEQFF	-
-	TRBV28	many	TRBJ2-3	CASKDGAITDTQYF	TGTGCCAGCAAGGACGGGGCTATCACAGATACGCAGTATTTT
-	TRBV28	many	TRBJ2-7	CASSLPGEESYEQYF	TGTGCCAGCAGTTTGCCAGGGGAGGAGAGCTACGAGCAGTACTTC
-	TRBV28	many	TRBJ2-3	CASKGSNGRDTQYF	TGTGCCAGCAAAGGGTCCAACGGTAGGGATACGCAGTATTTT
TRBD2	TRBV12-3/TRBV12-4	many	TRBJ2-5	CASSSGTSGVKTQYF	TGTGCCAGCAGCTCTGGGACTAGCGGGGTGAAGACCCAGTACTTC
TRBD1	TRBV20-1	-	TRBJ1-4	CSAVTGDRYEKLFF	TGCAGTGCCGTAACAGGGGATCGGTATGAAAAACTGTTTTTT
-	TRBV28	-	TRBJ2-1	CASMGAEYNEQFF	TGTGCCAGCATGGGGGCCGAGTACAATGAGCAGTTCTTC
-	TRBV12-3/TRBV12-4	few	TRBJ1-5	CASSEEGYSNQPQHF	TGTGCCAGCAGTGAGGAGGGGTATAGCAATCAGCCCCAGCATTTT
TRBD2	TRBV19	few	TRBJ2-1	CASSTGLAGYEQFF	TGTGCCAGTAGTACCGGACTAGCGGGGTATGAGCAGTTCTTC
-	TRBV7-8	-	TRBJ2-7	CASSLDGGSSYEQYF	TGTGCCAGCAGCTTAGACGGGGGAAGCTCCTACGAGCAGTACTTC
-	TRBV7-7	many	TRBJ2-2	CASSPDRNTGELFF	TGTGCTAGCAGCCCGGACAGGAACACCGGGGAGCTGTTTTTT
-	TRBV6-5	many	TRBJ2-3	CASSYGDTQYF	TGTGCCAGCAGTTACGGGGATACGCAGTATTTT
-	TRBV18	medium-sized	TRBJ1-3	CASSTGSGNTIYF	TGTGCCAGCTCTACAGGGTCTGGAAACACCATATATTTT